The T cell receptor beta chain described here comes from a study of CD8 T cells in Susac syndrome. The V segment lost 4 bases and the J segment 0 bases; nucleotides outside the gene matches: 2. The CDR3 is 16 amino acids. Germline values: CDR1 SGHNT, CDR2 YYREEE (reference sequence). TEMRA cells were FACS-enriched, while CD8+ and CD4+ T cells were negatively isolated. The RNA input was roughly 0.45 to 1 ug, and it was reverse transcribed with random hexamers. The immunoSEQ assay covered 54 Vbeta and 13 Jbeta segments for CDR3. TCRdb re-analysed the immunoSEQ multiplex PCR reads in MiXCR, keeping a single row per CDR3 protein. The sample yields more than 150,000 distinct CDR3 sequences, roughly 95% seen once.

Sequenced sample: CD8+ T cells from PBMCs. The genes are TRBV5-4 and TRBJ2-3, with 13 positions matching TRBD2. The receptor was isolated from a human donor with multiple sclerosis. CDR3 DNA sequence: TGTGCCAGCAGCACGACTAGCGGGGGGAGCACAGATACGCAGTATTTT. It encodes CASSTTSGGSTDTQYF. The full variable domain, completed using reference TRBV5-4 and TRBJ2-3, is ETGVTQSPTHLIKTRGQQVTLRCSSQSGHNTVSWYQQALGQGPQFIFQYYREEENGRGNFPPRFSGLQFPNYSSELNVNALELDDSALYLCASSTTSGGSTDTQYFGPGTRLTVL.